Detailed here is one T cell receptor (beta chain). This sample is drawn from a study of T cell changes during pregnancy in multiple sclerosis. Trimming took 4 bases from V and 0 from J, leaving 11 bases between them. The CDR3 totals 16 residues. From germline, CDR1 is SGDLS and CDR2 YYNGEE. Assay used: immunoSEQ multiplex PCR; TCRdb lists only in-frame clones, some missing. This table has 45,000 to 70,000 clones, about 90% appearing once. V usage is TRBV9 and J usage is TRBJ2-6; no clear D gene. The sequencing used CD4+ T cells from peripheral blood mononuclear cells, collected in the second trimester of pregnancy. The source of this sequence is a female donor with multiple sclerosis, enrolled in a pregnancy study. Written as DNA, the CDR3 is TGTGCCAGCAGCCGAGAGGTTCTCTCTGGGGCCAACGTCCTGACTTTC. As protein: CASSREVLSGANVLTF.